The source of this T cell receptor (beta chain) is a study of T-cell reconstitution after alpha-beta-depleted transplantation in children. This clonotype was detected ten times or more. The authors prepared the TCRbeta library with unique molecular identifiers. TCRdb re-analysed the PCR reads in MiXCR, keeping a single row per CDR3 protein. This sample carries roughly 500,000 distinct CDR3 sequences, approximately 12% of them seen once, and the ten largest clones take 5% to 6%. This CDR3 is 14 amino acids long. Trimming cost V 6 bases and J 3 bases, with 17 bases left between them. In germline, CDR1 is SQVTM, CDR2 ANQGSEA.

This sequence joins TRBV29-1 and TRBJ1-2, with D perhaps TRBD1 (5 bases). Sequences were derived from PBMCs from the stem cell graft donor, sampled from the stem cell graft. The TCR originated in a human donor who donated a stem cell graft to a child with combined immunodeficiency. This chain's CDR3 is CSVGGTVQDYGYTF. The CDR3 bases are TGCAGCGTCGGGGGGACGGTCCAGGACTATGGCTACACCTTC.